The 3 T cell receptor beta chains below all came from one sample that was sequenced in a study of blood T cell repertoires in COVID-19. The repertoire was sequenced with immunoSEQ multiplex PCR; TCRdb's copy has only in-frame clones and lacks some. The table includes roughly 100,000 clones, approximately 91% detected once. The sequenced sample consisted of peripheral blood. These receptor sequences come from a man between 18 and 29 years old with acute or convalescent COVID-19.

For the CDR3, the DNA is TGCAGCGTTGAAGATGCAGAGAACACTGAAGCTTTCTTT. Translation gives CSVEDAENTEAFF. V and J are TRBV29-1 and TRBJ1-1; no clear D. This CDR3 has 13 amino acids. The V end lost 0 bases, the J end lost 1 base, and 6 bases lay between the germline ends. CDR1 and CDR2 from the germline V gene are SQVTM and ANQGSEA.

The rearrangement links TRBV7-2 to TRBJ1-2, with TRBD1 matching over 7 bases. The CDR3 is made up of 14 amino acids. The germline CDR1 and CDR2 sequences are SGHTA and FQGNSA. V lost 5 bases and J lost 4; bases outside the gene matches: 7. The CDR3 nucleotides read TGTGCCAGCAGCCCCGCCCGGACAGGCTATGGCTACACCTTC. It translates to CASSPARTGYGYTF.

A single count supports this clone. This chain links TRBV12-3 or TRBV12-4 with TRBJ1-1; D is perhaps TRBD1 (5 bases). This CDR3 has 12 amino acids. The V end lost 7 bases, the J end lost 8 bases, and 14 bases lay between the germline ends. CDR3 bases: TGTGCCAGCAACATCCCGGGGGGGGAAGCTTTCTTT. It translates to CASNIPGGEAFF.